This entry lists 15 T cell receptor beta chains sequenced from one sample in a study of vaccination effects on CD4 cells after COVID-19. This table comes from immunoSEQ multiplex PCR, and its TCRdb copy is limited to in-frame clones, with some not included. The sample consists of over 35,000 clones, 76% of them appearing once. Researchers isolated CD4+ T cells once less than twelve days of culture had elapsed. SARS-CoV-2 infection was confirmed by PCR in the person between March and December 2020. Subjects were given two BNT162b2 or mRNA-1273 vaccine doses. These receptors are not linked to any known antigen. Source: CD4+ T cells from PBMCs cultured without peptide, taken after COVID-19 vaccination. Receptor source: a human donor who had a prior SARS-CoV-2 infection.

The V gene is TRBV7-9, the J gene TRBJ2-3; 8 positions match TRBD1. Trimming took 5 bases from V and 2 from J; bases not matched to a gene: 6. Germline CDR1 SEHNR, CDR2 FQNEAQ (reference sequence). This CDR3 comprises 15 residues. The CDR3 spells CASSLTTGDTDTQYF. CDR3 sequence (DNA): TGTGCCAGCAGCCTGACGACAGGGGACACAGATACGCAGTATTTT.

The CDR3 protein is CASSQNRGNYEQYF. CDR3 nucleotide sequence: TGCGCCAGCAGCCAAAACAGGGGTAACTACGAGCAGTACTTC. The rearrangement joins TRBV4-1 to TRBJ2-7; the match to TRBD1 covers 7 bases. J gave up 3 bases and V 2 bases, and 4 bases lay outside the gene matches. Germline assignment: CDR1 MGHRA and CDR2 YSYEKL. CDR3 length equals 14 residues.

This chain connects TRBV9 to TRBJ2-7; D remains ambiguous. The length of the CDR3 is 14 residues. CDR1 SGDLS and CDR2 YYNGEE come from the germline V gene. Deletions cut 0 bases from V and 5 bases from J, with 12 bases between. The CDR3 loop reads CASSVAGQGNEQYF. The CDR3 DNA is TGTGCCAGCAGCGTAGCCGGGCAAGGGAACGAGCAGTACTTC.

The V gene is TRBV3-1 (or the pseudogene TRBV3-2), the J gene TRBJ1-5; 8 bases align to TRBD1. CDR1 LGHDT and CDR2 YNNKEL come from the germline V gene (reference sequence). The V gene end was trimmed by 4 bases and the J gene end by 7 bases; junction bases not matched to a gene: 3. This CDR3 is 13 amino acids long. DNA for the CDR3: TGTGCCAGCAGCCCGGACAGGGAACAGCCCCAGCATTTT. Amino acids: CASSPDREQPQHF.

Regarding this clone: A read error may produce the germline difference seen at one junction end. J is TRBJ2-2 and V is TRBV19; TRBD2 aligns across 8 bases. Germline assignment: CDR1 LNHDA and CDR2 SQIVND (reference sequence). The CDR3 is 15 amino acids. CDR3 protein: CASNIGLAGTGELFF. The CDR3 region has the DNA TGTGCCAGTAATATAGGGCTAGCGGGCACCGGGGAGCTGTTTTTT.

The chain links TRBV5-1 to TRBJ2-5; D ambiguous. Trimming cost V 2 bases and J 1 base, with 9 bases left between them. Germline CDR1 reads SGHRS; CDR2 reads YFSETQ. This CDR3 comprises 14 residues. The DNA for the CDR3 is TGCGCCAGCAGCTTATTCCAGTCCCAAGAGACCCAGTACTTC. Its protein is CASSLFQSQETQYF.

This chain connects TRBV6-2 or TRBV6-3 to TRBJ2-7; perhaps TRBD1 as D (6 bases). The length of the CDR3 is 13 residues. The V and J ends lost 2 bases and 6 bases respectively, with 11 bases between them. Looked up from germline, CDR1 is MNHEY and CDR2 is SVGEGT. This CDR3 reads CASSYNRAGEQYF. The CDR3 DNA reads TGTGCCAGCAGTTACAACAGGGCTGGCGAGCAGTACTTC.

The gene calls are TRBV5-1 and TRBJ2-2, with D unresolved. The CDR3 has 13 amino acids. V lost 0 bases to trimming and J lost 6 bases, with 6 bases between them. Germline V CDR1 and CDR2: SGHRS, YFSETQ. The chain's CDR3 is CASSLDLAGELFF. The CDR3 coding sequence is TGCGCCAGCAGCTTGGATTTGGCCGGGGAGCTGTTTTTT.

The chain couples TRBV11-3 to TRBJ2-3; 8 bases agree with TRBD2. The CDR3 contains 18 residues. V lost 3 bases, J lost 4 bases, and 15 bases stayed unmatched. The germline V gene encodes CDR1 SGHNT and CDR2 YENEEA. The chain's CDR3 is CASSLGGFAGGIADTQYF. CDR3 nucleotides: TGTGCCAGCAGCTTGGGCGGTTTCGCGGGAGGTATCGCAGATACGCAGTATTTT. The whole variable domain, remainder taken from reference TRBV11-3 and TRBJ2-3, is EAGVVQSPRYKIIEKKQPVAFWCNPISGHNTLYWYLQNLGQGPELLIRYENEEAVDDSQLPKDRFSAERLKGVDSTLKIQPAELGDSAVYLCASSLGGFAGGIADTQYFGPGTRLTVL.

This rearrangement joins TRBV7-2 to TRBJ2-7; 10 nucleotides line up with TRBD2. With 5 bases clipped from V and 2 bases from J, the junction kept 6 bases outside the gene matches. This CDR3 comprises 15 residues. CDR1 and CDR2 (germline): SGHTA, FQGNSA. The CDR3 sequence: CASSVIAGGTYEQYF. CDR3 sequence (DNA): TGTGCCAGCAGCGTAATAGCGGGGGGTACCTACGAGCAGTACTTC.

The chain combines TRBV11-2 with TRBJ2-2; D remains unclear. This CDR3 comprises 15 residues. Trimming cost V 2 bases and J 1 base, with 8 bases left between them. CDR1 SGHAT and CDR2 FQNNGV come from the germline V gene. CDR3 DNA sequence: TGTGCCAGCAGCTTACAGCCGGGGAACACCGGGGAGCTGTTTTTT. It codes for CASSLQPGNTGELFF.

The V and J genes are TRBV18 and TRBJ1-2, with D tentatively TRBD1 (5 bases). CDR3 length: 12 amino acids. Trimming cost V 5 bases and J 8 bases, with 12 bases left between them. CDR1 KGHSH and CDR2 LQKENI come from the germline V gene. The CDR3 nucleotides read TGTGCCAGCTCAGAGACCAGGGAGGGCTACACCTTC. Amino acids: CASSETREGYTF. The full variable domain, in which reference TRBV18 and TRBJ1-2 provide the parts outside the CDR3, is NAGVMQNPRHLVRRRGQEARLRCSPMKGHSHVYWYRQLPEEGLKFMVYLQKENIIDESGMPKERFSAEFPKEGPSILRIQQVVRGDSAAYFCASSETREGYTFGSGTRLTVV.

This chain uses TRBV14 with TRBJ2-7; the D call may be TRBD1 or TRBD2 (6 bases each). Germline CDR1 reads SGHDN; CDR2 reads FVKESK. V lost 2 bases, J lost 9 bases, and 14 bases lay in between. The CDR3 is 13 residues long. The CDR3 nucleotides read TGTGCCAGCAGCCAATCGGGGGCATTACGGCAGTACTTC. Encoded protein: CASSQSGALRQYF.

The gene calls are TRBV23-1 and TRBJ2-2; the D gene is possibly TRBD2 (5 bases). TRBV23-1 is labeled an ORF, and its function is uncertain. This CDR3 is 15 amino acids long. Deletions cut 0 bases from V and 6 bases from J, with 11 bases between. DNA of the CDR3: TGCGCCAGCAGTCAATCGTGGGTAGCGTCCGGGGAGCTGTTTTTT. It codes for CASSQSWVASGELFF.

J is TRBJ2-3 and V is TRBV7-9; possible D gene TRBD2, 5 bases. The germline V gene encodes CDR1 SEHNR and CDR2 FQNEAQ (reference sequence). The V end lost 6 bases, the J end lost 1 base, and 11 bases lay between the germline ends. There are 14 residues in the CDR3. The CDR3 sequence is CASSRGQGTDTQYF. The CDR3 coding sequence is TGTGCCAGCAGTCGGGGTCAGGGCACAGATACGCAGTATTTT.